This TCR beta chain was documented in a study of blood T cell repertoires in COVID-19 (dated by TCRdb to 2018 to 2021). As for the study more broadly: Samples covering the acute and convalescent phases of COVID-19 were provided by collaborators in the United States, Italy and Spain. The prospective study material was composed of cDNA or gDNA derived from T cells, B-cell-depleted T cells, or PBMCs. Deeply sampled blood TCRbeta repertoires from subjects exposed to, actively infected with, or recovered from COVID-19 were included in the dataset. The repertoires were released in a freely available public database meant as a resource for research on the immune response to SARS-CoV-2. Samples came from the ongoing ImmuneRACE study (first 160 participants) plus 1,254 subjects from 6 global collaborators. Sample metadata almost always included a de-identified subject ID, COVID-19 status, age in years and sex. HLA class I and class II types, where available, came from metadata supplied by the sample provider rather than from assay-based typing.

A second Seattle source provided samples from volunteer blood donors who had recovered from COVID-19. Whole blood was collected in K2EDTA tubes by collaborating institutions according to the institutions' own protocols. For TCRbeta analysis, collaborators shipped samples as frozen whole blood, isolated PBMCs, or DNA extracted from either of those sample types. The immunoSEQ Assay, a bias-controlled multiplex PCR, was used to amplify TCRbeta CDR3 regions from genomic DNA. The original methods were these. The number of nucleated cells in each sample was estimated by amplification of reference gene primers within the assay. To quantify the absolute abundance of each unique TCRbeta CDR3 rearrangement, sequence reads were collapsed and filtered. Productive Simpson clonality was computed per sample as the square root of Simpson's diversity index over productive rearrangements. Sourced from immuneACCESS, this table was stored by TCRdb with only in-frame sequences that have V and J called. A share of the clones is absent; for the studies checked, an unresolved V gene accounts for under half, and the remainder has no known explanation. The DNA gave D and trimming, while V, J and clone size come from that table. The sample has about 170,000 clones on record, around 83% of them singletons. 15% to 20% of the sample belongs to the ten largest clones.

Broad study findings and their caveats: The amount of clinical and demographic metadata varied by source and participant and was provided uncurated.

This clone was counted once. Its antigen remains unidentified. Base qualities are missing; no much larger clone stands one base away. Including cysteine and phenylalanine, the CDR3 has 13 amino acids. The entry retains the CDR3 DNA only, 39 bases that are in frame from base 1. Unmatched junction bases come to 2, with V trimmed by 7 bases and J by 1 base. CDR1 and CDR2, looked up from the germline V gene, are MDHEN and SYDVKM. Here the chain combines TRBV28 and TRBJ2-3; the central 7 bases match TRBD2. The sample taken for sequencing was peripheral blood. The receptor was isolated from a woman in her seventies who had recovered from COVID-19. The nucleotide sequence reads TGTGCCAGCAATCGGGGGGGCACAGATACGCAGTATTTT. The translation is CASNRGGTDTQYF.